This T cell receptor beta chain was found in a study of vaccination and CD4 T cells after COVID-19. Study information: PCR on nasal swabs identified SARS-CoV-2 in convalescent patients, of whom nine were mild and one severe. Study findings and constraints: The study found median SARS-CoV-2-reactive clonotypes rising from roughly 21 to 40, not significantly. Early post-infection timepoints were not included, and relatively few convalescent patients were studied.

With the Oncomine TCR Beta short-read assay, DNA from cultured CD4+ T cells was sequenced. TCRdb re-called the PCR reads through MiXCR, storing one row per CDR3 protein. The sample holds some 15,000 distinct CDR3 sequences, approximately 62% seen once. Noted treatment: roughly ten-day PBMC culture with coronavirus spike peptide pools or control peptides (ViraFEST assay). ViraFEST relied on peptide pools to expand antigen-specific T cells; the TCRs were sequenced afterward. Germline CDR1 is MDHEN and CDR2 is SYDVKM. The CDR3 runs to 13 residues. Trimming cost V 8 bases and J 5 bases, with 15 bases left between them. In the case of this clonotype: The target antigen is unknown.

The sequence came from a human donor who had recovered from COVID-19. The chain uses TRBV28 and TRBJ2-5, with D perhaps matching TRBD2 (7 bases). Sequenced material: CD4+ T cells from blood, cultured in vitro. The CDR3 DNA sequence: TGTGCCAGCGGCTCGGGGGGCTCGGAGACCCAGTACTTC. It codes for CASGSGGSETQYF.